This T cell receptor (beta chain) was captured by sequencing in a study of T cell responses to AZD1222 COVID-19 vaccine (dated by TCRdb to the early 2020s). Background for the entire study: TCR sequencing covered 230 to 250 trial participants: 200 to 220 given two doses of AZD1222 and 26 given two doses of MenACWY control vaccine. Trial participants were enrolled by age into subgroups of 18-55, 56-69 and 70-plus years, and around 150, 28 and 57 TCR-sequenced participants, respectively, were included in these subgroups. The paper's findings and limits, for the study overall: In the small 56-69-year group, the increase in depth fell short of significance, most likely because of low power. Most participants were white British and females outnumbered males, and the authors suggested that clonal diversity may have been underestimated. Conclusions about previously exposed vaccinees are limited because only six or seven AZD1222 recipients were SARS-CoV-2 seropositive at baseline. After two AZD1222 doses, spike-specific TCR breadth and depth were significantly higher than at day 0 and than in MenACWY recipients. Reportedly, almost half of the unique spike-specific TCRs recognized epitopes lying outside the regions that are mutated in the B.1.351 and B.1.1.7 variants. The vaccine-associated CD4 TCRs covered the entire spike protein, and the dominant responses fell in regions 160-218 and 743-854. Because no day 14 peak-response samples were available, repertoires were characterized only after the peak T cell response.

The CDR3 starts with the cysteine, ends with the phenylalanine, and has 13 residues. Here the CDR3 DNA is all that survives: 39 bases in frame from base 1. V gives up 6 bases and J gives up 0 bases, and the segment between their germline ends measures 7 bases. The CDR3 regions of human TCRbeta chains were analyzed by immunosequencing. Turning to the authors' computational methods: TCRs in the repertoires were compared against a reference library of SARS-CoV-2-specific TCRs that had been generated with the MIRA antigen-specificity platform. Breadth was defined as the fraction of unique TCRs that were SARS-CoV-2-associated. Depth was defined as the fraction of total T cells that were SARS-CoV-2-associated. Using the MIRA data, each spike-specific TCR was mapped to the spike region that the TCR reacts to and placed in a CD4 or CD8 class. Log10-transformed breadth and depth values were compared by one-way ANOVA with Sidak's multiple comparisons tests. The clones in this table, taken by TCRdb from immuneACCESS, are in-frame only. Not every clone is retained; where verified, under half of the shortfall comes from an unresolved V gene, and the cause of the rest is unknown. Clonal size and the V and J genes are those of that table, whereas D and trimming came from the DNA. The sample profile shows approximately 45,000 clones; about 90% of them were found once. Roughly 1.1% of the sample lies in the top ten.

As for this clone: Its recognized antigen is unknown. No much larger clonotype is one base removed from it; base qualities were not supplied.

The time point label here, explained by the study, means: about 28 days (+/-7) after the second vaccine dose. AZD1222 recipients with second doses at about 4 weeks or about 12 weeks were pooled, because spike-specific TCR depth and breadth did not differ between schedules. The vaccinee samples were drawn from two UK trials, COV001 and COV002, one of which was a single-blind randomized controlled phase 2/3 trial testing AZD1222 (ChAdOx1 nCoV-19) in healthy adults. For TCRbeta chain sequencing, PBMC samples from trial participants were taken at day 0 and at day 28 after the second dose. This TCR was sampled from an adult who received the AZD1222 COVID-19 vaccine. The specimen was peripheral blood, collected 28 days after the second AZD1222 dose. The sequence joins TRBV12-3 or TRBV12-4 to TRBJ2-3; matching of 5 bases hints at TRBD2 as the D gene. The nucleotide sequence reads as follows: TGTGCCAGCAGCCGGACTAGCACAGATACGCAGTATTTT. Its protein product is CASSRTSTDTQYF.